Listed below are T cell receptor beta chains from one sample, sequenced in a study of T cell repertoires in cytomegalovirus infection. TCRdb called the reads again in MiXCR, with one record for every CDR3 protein. This table has just over 450,000 distinct CDR3 sequences, about two fifths appearing once. These TCRs are of unknown antigen specificity. The material sequenced was cultured PBMCs, taken from culture after CMV antigen stimulation. Receptor source: a human donor in good health (CMV status not recorded). Some clones in this sample may be carry-over from other donors' samples. Both conserved end residues are part of each CDR3. The D gene is left open where the match is weak. Clone size appears in some rows only: once, few, many, or a class for an expanded clone.

D,size,V,J,CDR3,DNA
NA,NA,TRBV28,TRBJ2-3,CASGPRGGTDTQYF,TGTGCCAGCGGTCCCAGGGGAGGGACAGATACGCAGTATTTT
NA,once,TRBV6-5,TRBJ2-1,CASSYSSLELPNEQFF,TGTGCCAGCAGTTACTCGAGCCTAGAACTTCCCAATGAGCAGTTCTTC
NA,NA,TRBV25-1,TRBJ2-7,CATIEFYEQYF,TGTGCCACCATAGAGTTCTACGAGCAGTACTTC
NA,NA,TRBV4-1,TRBJ2-3,CASSQLPGGGPTDTQYF,TGCGCCAGCAGCCAGCTCCCAGGAGGGGGGCCCACAGATACGCAGTATTTT
NA,few,TRBV4-3,TRBJ2-3,CASSQGGARTDTQYF,TGCGCCAGCAGCCAAGGGGGGGCACGCACAGATACGCAGTATTTT
NA,NA,TRBV19,TRBJ2-7,CASSTGFAEQYF,TGTGCCAGTAGTACAGGGTTTGCCGAGCAGTACTTC
TRBD2,few,TRBV7-6,TRBJ2-3,CASSLAERGLDTQYF,TGTGCCAGCAGCTTAGCGGAGCGGGGGTTAGATACGCAGTATTTT
NA,few,TRBV6-2/TRBV6-3,TRBJ2-7,CASKTTVPYEQYF,TGTGCCAGCAAGACGACAGTCCCCTACGAGCAGTACTTC
TRBD2,few,TRBV20-1,TRBJ2-1,CSARDGASGRASNEQFF,TGCAGTGCTAGAGATGGGGCTAGCGGGAGGGCCAGTAATGAGCAGTTCTTC
NA,NA,TRBV2,TRBJ2-7,CASSEFGPYYEQYF,TGTGCCAGCAGTGAATTTGGGCCGTACTACGAGCAGTACTTC
NA,NA,TRBV7-2,TRBJ1-2,CASSRGVGYGYTF,TGTGCCAGCTCAAGAGGGGTAGGCTATGGCTACACCTTC
TRBD2,NA,TRBV6-1,TRBJ2-7,CASSSHMRELGQEQYF,TGTGCCAGCAGTTCTCATATGCGGGAGCTTGGGCAAGAGCAGTACTTC
NA,NA,TRBV6-5,TRBJ2-3,CATEPPGGNTDTQYF,TGTGCCACCGAGCCCCCCGGGGGAAACACAGATACGCAGTATTTT
NA,NA,TRBV5-6,TRBJ2-3,CASSLSWSGADTQYF,TGTGCCAGCAGCTTGTCCTGGAGCGGTGCAGATACGCAGTATTTT
NA,few,TRBV12-3/TRBV12-4,TRBJ1-1,CASSPEATEAFF,TGTGCCAGCAGCCCGGAAGCGACTGAAGCTTTCTTT
NA,few,TRBV7-2,TRBJ2-6,CASRQGAGANVLTF,TGTGCCAGCAGGCAGGGAGCTGGGGCCAACGTCCTGACTTTC
NA,few,TRBV5-1,TRBJ2-1,CASSLDTDGGEQFF,TGCGCCAGCAGCTTGGATACCGACGGAGGTGAGCAGTTCTTC
NA,NA,TRBV7-6,TRBJ2-7,CASSTGIYEQYF,TGTGCCAGCAGTACAGGGATTTACGAGCAGTACTTC
TRBD1,NA,TRBV18,TRBJ1-4,CASSPRGLEEKLFF,TGTGCCAGCTCACCCAGGGGGCTTGAGGAAAAACTGTTTTTT
NA,NA,TRBV4-1,TRBJ2-7,CASSQIQGWGTKQYF,TGCGCCAGCAGCCAAATTCAGGGCTGGGGTACGAAGCAGTACTTC
TRBD1,NA,TRBV2,TRBJ2-3,CASSDRGRTDTQYF,TGTGCCAGCAGTGACAGGGGGCGGACAGATACGCAGTATTTT
NA,NA,TRBV9,TRBJ2-5,CASSVGELPNSGTQYF,TGTGCCAGCAGCGTAGGGGAACTCCCTAACTCTGGGACCCAGTACTTC
NA,NA,TRBV9,TRBJ2-7,CASSVAVMSEQYF,TGTGCCAGCAGCGTAGCGGTTATGAGCGAGCAGTACTTC
NA,few,TRBV7-2,TRBJ1-5,CASCPAAAIQPQHF,TGTGCCAGCTGCCCGGCTGCTGCCATTCAGCCCCAGCATTTT
NA,NA,TRBV7-6,TRBJ2-2,CASRAPTSNTGELFF,TGTGCCAGCAGAGCACCCACCTCGAACACCGGGGAGCTGTTTTTT
NA,NA,TRBV3-1,TRBJ2-5,CASSQDRAGWRETQYF,TGTGCCAGCAGCCAAGATAGGGCAGGATGGAGGGAGACCCAGTACTTC
TRBD2,few,TRBV7-6,TRBJ2-1,CASSLALAGINEQFF,TGTGCCAGCAGCTTAGCCCTAGCGGGTATTAATGAGCAGTTCTTC
NA,few,TRBV7-2,TRBJ2-4,CASSLRLINIQYF,TGTGCCAGCAGCTTACGGCTAATAAACATTCAGTACTTC
TRBD2,NA,TRBV7-2,TRBJ2-3,CASRTGLAGGQDTQYF,TGTGCCAGCAGAACCGGACTAGCGGGGGGGCAAGATACGCAGTATTTT
TRBD2,NA,TRBV7-2,TRBJ2-3,CASSLVLGGLAGGSKTDTQYF,TGTGCCAGCAGCTTAGTGCTCGGGGGACTAGCGGGGGGGAGTAAGACAGATACGCAGTATTTT
NA,few,TRBV7-8,TRBJ1-3,CASSENPVWYRLSGNTIYF,TGTGCCAGCAGCGAAAACCCCGTATGGTACCGTCTCTCTGGAAACACCATATATTTT
TRBD1,once,TRBV5-1,TRBJ2-7,CASSSLPGQGYYEQYF,TGCGCCAGCAGCTCTTTACCGGGACAGGGTTACTACGAGCAGTACTTC
TRBD2,many,TRBV11-2,TRBJ2-1,CASSLIGRDSYNEQFF,TGTGCCAGCAGCTTAATCGGGAGGGACTCCTACAATGAGCAGTTCTTC